This entry lists 14 T cell receptor beta chains sequenced from one sample in a study of TIL therapy for anti-PD-1-resistant metastatic lung cancer. This was the immunoSEQ v3 assay. Assay: immunoSEQ multiplex PCR; the TCRdb copy retains only in-frame clones and omits some. The sample lists 55,000 to 70,000 clones, roughly 84% occurring once. Time point reported: pre-treatment sample, taken before nivolumab and TIL therapy. The starting material was blood, obtained at baseline. The receptor set was obtained from a person between 30 and 79 years old with non-small cell lung cancer.

This clone was observed a few times. The chain recombines TRBV10-3 with TRBJ1-1; D call uncertain. CDR1 is ENHRY and CDR2 is SYGVKD in the germline V gene. V shed 0 bases and J shed 1 base, with 21 bases lying between them. The CDR3 loop spans 19 amino acids. The CDR3: CAISESIVLVKGTNTEAFF. CDR3 bases: TGTGCCATCAGTGAGTCGATAGTACTTGTTAAGGGAACGAACACTGAAGCTTTCTTT.

This clone was found once. The chain couples TRBV5-8 to TRBJ1-5; D is possibly TRBD1 (5 bases). V lost 4 bases, J lost 7 bases, and 12 bases lay in between. The CDR3 covers 13 residues. CDR1 is SGHTS, CDR2 YDEGEE, per germline. The CDR3 DNA reads as TGTGCCAGCAGCAGGGGTCAGCAACAGCCCCAGCATTTT. It encodes CASSRGQQQPQHF.

V is TRBV5-6 and J is TRBJ2-2, with unresolved D. Per germline, CDR1 SGHDT and CDR2 YYEEEE. The CDR3 totals 13 residues. Trimming took off 6 bases at V and 3 bases at J, with 9 bases between the two ends. The DNA for the CDR3 is TGTGCCAGCACCCGAACTGACACCGGGGAGCTGTTTTTT. It translates to CASTRTDTGELFF.

The J gene is TRBJ2-1, the V gene TRBV5-5; D possibly matches TRBD1 or TRBD2 (5 bases each). V lost 4 bases to trimming and J lost 2 bases, with 16 bases between them. The germline V gene has CDR1 SGHKS and CDR2 YYEKEE (reference sequence). There are 16 residues in the CDR3. CDR3 protein: CASSGGSTPTYNEQFF. CDR3 nucleotides: TGTGCCAGCAGCGGGGGTTCCACACCTACCTACAATGAGCAGTTCTTC.

The chain is built from TRBV6-1 and TRBJ1-2; 10 bases line up with TRBD1. Per germline, CDR1 MNHNS and CDR2 SASEGT. V trimming: 0 bases; J trimming: 7 bases; junction bases outside the gene matches: 2. The CDR3 runs 14 residues. CDR3 residues: CASSEATGGFGYTF. DNA of the CDR3: TGTGCCAGCAGTGAAGCGACAGGGGGCTTTGGCTACACCTTC.

V usage is TRBV9 and J usage is TRBJ1-1; no clear D gene. The V and J ends lost 4 bases and 0 bases respectively, with 10 bases between them. Germline assignment: CDR1 SGDLS and CDR2 YYNGEE. CDR3 length: 14 amino acids. This CDR3 is CASSHAGLNTEAFF. The DNA of the CDR3 is TGTGCCAGCAGCCATGCGGGTTTGAACACTGAAGCTTTCTTT.

The chain combines TRBV10-1 with TRBJ2-3, with 9 bases lining up with TRBD1. This CDR3 region has 14 residues. V shed 8 bases, J shed 3 bases, and the junction held 6 bases outside the gene matches. Looked up from germline, CDR1 is WNHNN and CDR2 is SYGVQD (reference sequence). The CDR3 DNA is TGCGCCAGCCGTCCGGGGACAGGGACAGATACGCAGTATTTT. As protein: CASRPGTGTDTQYF.

This sequence joins TRBV18 and TRBJ2-6, with D tentatively TRBD1 or TRBD2 (6 bases each). V was pared by 1 base and J by 4 bases, with 11 bases between. There are 16 residues in the CDR3. Germline V CDR1 and CDR2: KGHSH, LQKENI. Written as DNA, the CDR3 is TGTGCCAGCTCACCACTGGGGGGCACCGGGGCCAACGTCCTGACTTTC. It translates to CASSPLGGTGANVLTF.

The J gene is TRBJ2-3, the V gene TRBV2; 7 bases align to TRBD2. Looked up from germline, CDR1 is SNHLY and CDR2 is FYNNEI. Trimming took 1 base from V and 9 from J; bases not matched to a gene: 4. This CDR3 spans 13 amino acids. CDR3: CASSEGRETTQYF. The CDR3 DNA reads TGTGCCAGCAGTGAAGGGCGGGAGACAACGCAGTATTTT.

This clone was detected once. This chain uses TRBV11-2 with TRBJ2-3; D remains ambiguous. V was clipped by 1 base and J by 4 bases, with 12 bases between them. The CDR3 extends over 15 amino acids. The V gene's germline CDR1 is SGHAT and CDR2 FQNNGV. The CDR3 DNA follows: TGTGCCAGCAGCTTAGGGTCAGTGTTCGCAGATACGCAGTATTTT. Translated, it gives CASSLGSVFADTQYF.

This chain joins TRBV6-5 and TRBJ1-3, with D uncertain. V was cut by 2 bases and J by 1 base, with 9 bases left in between. CDR3 size: 15 residues. CDR1 and CDR2 (germline): MNHEY, SVGAGI. CDR3 bases: TGTGCCAGCAGTTACGGGTCGGGATCTGGAAACACCATATATTTT. As protein: CASSYGSGSGNTIYF.

This clone occurred once. Here the CDR3 reads CASSYGQGWGNTEAFF. The CDR3 coding sequence is TGTGCCAGCAGTTACGGGCAGGGTTGGGGGAACACTGAAGCTTTCTTT. This chain joins TRBV6-5 and TRBJ1-1; tentative D call: TRBD1 (5 bases). Germline values: CDR1 MNHEY, CDR2 SVGAGI. The CDR3 is 16 amino acids. The ends were cut back, 2 bases at V and 1 base at J, with 14 bases in the middle.

The V and J genes are TRBV28 and TRBJ2-1, with 7 bases aligning to TRBD2. Germline V gives CDR1 MDHEN, CDR2 SYDVKM. This CDR3 spans 17 amino acids. Written as DNA, the CDR3 is TGTGCTACGGACCCCCATCCTGGACTAGTACCCTACAATGAGCAGTTCTTC. Translating it yields CATDPHPGLVPYNEQFF.

The chain is built from TRBV5-1 and TRBJ1-1, with 8 bases identical to TRBD1. The V gene end was trimmed by 4 bases and the J gene end by 5 bases; junction bases not matched to a gene: 4. Germline V gene data show CDR1 as SGHRS and CDR2 as YFSETQ. This CDR3 contains 13 residues. The CDR3 sequence: CASSGQGHTEAFF. CDR3 bases: TGCGCCAGCAGCGGACAGGGTCATACTGAAGCTTTCTTT.